The 18 T cell receptor beta chains below all came from one sample that was sequenced in a study of cytomegalovirus exposure and HLA in healthy donors. With 60 Vbeta and 13 Jbeta primers, the PCR was carried out. Measured with immunoSEQ multiplex PCR; TCRdb has only the in-frame clones, and not every one. The sample records 160,000 or so clones, less than 80% being singletons. Specimen: PBMCs. These receptors came from a woman in her thirties or forties in good health and CMV-seronegative.

This clone was seen just once. The rearrangement uses TRBV6-5 and TRBJ1-4, with a possible D match to TRBD1 (5 bases). The CDR3 has 15 residues. The ends were cut back, 8 bases at V and 7 bases at J, with 20 bases in the middle. Germline CDR1 is MNHEY and CDR2 is SVGAGI. Here the CDR3 DNA reads TGTGCCAGCCAGCGGGGTAGCAGGGCCGGTGAAAAACTGTTTTTT. Its translation is CASQRGSRAGEKLFF.

V and J are TRBV21-1 and TRBJ1-2; the D call TRBD1 from the table was never checked on the DNA. TRBV21-1 is a pseudogene. The CDR3 length is 17 residues. The DNA for the CDR3 is TGTGCCAGCAGCTATAGAGGACACAGGGGTAGTGTTCATGGCTACACCTTC. Residues: CASSYRGHRGSVHGYTF.

The chain uses TRBV6-1 and TRBJ2-7; D might be TRBD2 (6 bases). In germline, CDR1 is MNHNS, CDR2 SASEGT. The V and J ends lost 3 bases and 1 base respectively, with 13 bases between them. This CDR3 region has 15 residues. The chain's CDR3 is CASSDRGKGSYEQYF. CDR3 nucleotides: TGTGCCAGCAGTGATCGGGGGAAAGGGTCCTACGAGCAGTACTTC.

The gene calls are TRBV14 and TRBJ2-5, with D perhaps matching TRBD2 (6 bases). The CDR3 runs to 15 residues. CDR1 and CDR2 (germline): SGHDN, FVKESK. V lost 2 bases to trimming and J lost 5 bases, with 15 bases between them. CDR3 protein: CASSQRGAGRETQYF. For the CDR3, the DNA is TGTGCCAGCAGCCAAAGGGGAGCGGGCAGGGAGACCCAGTACTTC.

V usage is TRBV5-1 and J usage is TRBJ2-2, with TRBD1 matching 12 bases. Germline V gene sequence: CDR1 SGHRS, CDR2 YFSETQ. With 4 bases clipped from V and 1 base from J, the junction kept 5 bases outside the gene matches. This CDR3 has 17 amino acids. The CDR3 sequence: CASSRGQGAMNTGELFF. The CDR3 coding sequence is TGCGCCAGCAGCCGGGGACAGGGGGCTATGAACACCGGGGAGCTGTTTTTT.

The CDR3 bases are TGTGCCAGCGGCCACAGGGGAGGCTACACCTTC. Encoded protein: CASGHRGGYTF. The chain joins TRBV6-5 to TRBJ1-2; the match to TRBD1 covers 7 bases. Germline CDR1 is MNHEY and CDR2 is SVGAGI. The V gene end was trimmed by 8 bases and the J gene end by 8 bases; junction bases not matched to a gene: 5. This CDR3 contains 11 residues.

The chain links TRBV13 to TRBJ1-1, with D tentatively TRBD1 (5 bases). The V gene lost 3 bases and the J gene lost 1 base, with 9 bases spanning the gap. The CDR3 has 14 residues. Germline loops: CDR1 PRHDT, CDR2 FYEKMQ (reference sequence). The CDR3 protein is CASSLAGQNTEAFF. The CDR3 DNA follows: TGTGCCAGCAGCTTGGCAGGGCAGAACACTGAAGCTTTCTTT.

V is TRBV5-6 and J is TRBJ1-1; unclear D gene. The CDR3 spans 16 residues. V was shortened by 0 bases and J by 0 bases, with 12 bases between the two germline ends. Germline V gene data show CDR1 as SGHDT and CDR2 as YYEEEE. CDR3 sequence reads: CASSLAPAGMNTEAFF. The CDR3 DNA reads TGTGCCAGCAGCTTGGCCCCGGCAGGTATGAACACTGAAGCTTTCTTT.

The rearrangement uses TRBV19 and TRBJ2-5; D possibly corresponds to TRBD1 (5 bases). CDR3 length: 13 amino acids. Trimming took off 5 bases at V and 5 bases at J, with 12 bases between the two ends. Germline values: CDR1 LNHDA, CDR2 SQIVND (reference sequence). The CDR3 DNA follows: TGTGCCAGTAGTTTCAGGGTATGGGAGACCCAGTACTTC. Protein: CASSFRVWETQYF.

CDR3 nucleotide sequence: TGTGCCAGCAGTCATAGGAGCCATCAACCCTCCTATGGCTACACCTTC. Translation: CASSHRSHQPSYGYTF. The rearrangement uses TRBV27 and TRBJ1-2; D gene ambiguous. Per germline, CDR1 MNHEY and CDR2 SMNVEV (reference sequence). There are 16 residues in the CDR3. V lost 5 bases to trimming and J lost 4 bases, with 20 bases between them.

This clone was recorded a few times. The rearrangement links TRBV2 to TRBJ1-1, with D perhaps TRBD1 (5 bases). The CDR3 contains 13 residues. CDR1 SNHLY and CDR2 FYNNEI come from the germline V gene. Trimming took 0 bases from V and 10 from J, leaving 12 bases between them. CDR3 sequence reads: CASSEARGGTAFF. CDR3 DNA: TGTGCCAGCAGTGAAGCGAGGGGAGGAACAGCTTTCTTT.

This chain connects TRBV28 to TRBJ2-7; D possibly corresponds to TRBD2 (6 bases). The CDR3 extends over 14 amino acids. The V and J ends lost 3 bases and 4 bases respectively, with 13 bases between them. From germline, CDR1 is MDHEN and CDR2 SYDVKM. The CDR3 here is CASSFGSSGYEQYF. In DNA, the CDR3 is TGTGCCAGCAGTTTCGGGTCCAGCGGGTACGAGCAGTACTTC.

The rearrangement links TRBV19 to TRBJ2-1; TRBD2 matches at 10 bases. The germline gives CDR1 LNHDA, CDR2 SQIVND (reference sequence). V was pared by 5 bases and J by 0 bases, with 16 bases of the junction left unmatched. The CDR3 is 20 residues long. DNA for the CDR3: TGTGCCAGTAGTCCCTACATTAGCGGGAGGCTTCCCAGCTCCTACAATGAGCAGTTCTTC. It codes for CASSPYISGRLPSSYNEQFF.

This clone was seen a few times. V and J are TRBV6-4 and TRBJ2-3; 9 nucleotides agree with TRBD2. Trimming took 0 bases from V and 4 from J; bases not matched to a gene: 2. This CDR3 has 15 amino acids. The germline V gene has CDR1 MRHNA and CDR2 SNTAGT. The CDR3 here is CASSDSASGADTQYF. CDR3 bases: TGTGCCAGCAGTGACTCGGCTAGCGGGGCAGATACGCAGTATTTT.

This clone was counted a single time. The rearrangement uses TRBV9 and TRBJ2-3; 9 bases agree with TRBD2. The germline V gene encodes CDR1 SGDLS and CDR2 YYNGEE. The length of the CDR3 is 16 residues. After removal of 2 bases from V and 2 bases from J, the junction contained 6 bases not matched to a gene. The CDR3 sequence is CASSVTGLAPTDTQYF. The CDR3 DNA reads as TGTGCCAGCAGCGTTACCGGACTAGCGCCCACAGATACGCAGTATTTT.

There are a few counts of this clone. In DNA, the CDR3 is TGTGCCAGCAGTCAGGTCATACCCGAGCAGTACTTC. This sequence encodes CASSQVIPEQYF. The chain combines TRBV5-8 with TRBJ2-7; D not resolved. Germline V gene data show CDR1 as SGHTS and CDR2 as YDEGEE. The CDR3 extends over 12 amino acids. V was pared by 5 bases and J by 6 bases, with 12 bases between.

The chain combines TRBV2 with TRBJ2-3, with a possible D match to TRBD2 (6 bases). V dropped 5 bases and J dropped 9 bases, with 12 bases sitting between them. This CDR3 is 12 amino acids long. Per germline, CDR1 SNHLY and CDR2 FYNNEI. CDR3 loop: CASSRGMRTQYF. The DNA of the CDR3 is TGTGCCAGCAGTCGGGGGATGAGAACGCAGTATTTT.

The chain combines TRBV7-2 with TRBJ1-5; no firm D call. Germline lookup yields CDR1 SGHTA and CDR2 FQGNSA. Between the trimmed V and J ends, which lost 3 bases and 1 base, there was a span of 4 bases. The CDR3 is made up of 13 amino acids. CDR3 sequence: CASSFRSNQPQHF. The CDR3 nucleotides are TGTGCCAGCAGCTTCCGGAGCAATCAGCCCCAGCATTTT.